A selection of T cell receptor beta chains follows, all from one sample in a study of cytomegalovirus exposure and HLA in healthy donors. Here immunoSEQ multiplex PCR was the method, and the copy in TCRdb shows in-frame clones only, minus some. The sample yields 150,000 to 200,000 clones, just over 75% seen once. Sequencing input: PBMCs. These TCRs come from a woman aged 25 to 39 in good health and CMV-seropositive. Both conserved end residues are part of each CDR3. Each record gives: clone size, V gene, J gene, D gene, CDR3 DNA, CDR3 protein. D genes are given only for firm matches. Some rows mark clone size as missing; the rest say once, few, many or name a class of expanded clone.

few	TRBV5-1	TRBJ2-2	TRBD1	TGCGCCAGCAGCACGATACAGGGGCCCGGGGAGCTGTTTTTT	CASSTIQGPGELFF
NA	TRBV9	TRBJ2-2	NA	TGTGCCAGCAGCGCCCGACGCGGGTCTACGAACACCGGGGAGCTGTTTTTT	CASSARRGSTNTGELFF
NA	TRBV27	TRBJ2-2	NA	TGTGCCAGCAGTTTGTTTTTAGAGGGGGTGACCGGGGAGCTGTTTTTT	CASSLFLEGVTGELFF
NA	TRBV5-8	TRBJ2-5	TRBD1	TGTGCCAGCAGCTCCTTATACAGGGGAGAGACCCAGTACTTC	CASSSLYRGETQYF
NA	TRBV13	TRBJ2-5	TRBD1	TGTGCCAGCAGCTTTCGGGACAGTTTCCAAGAGACCCAGTACTTC	CASSFRDSFQETQYF
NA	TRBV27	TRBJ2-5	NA	TGTGCCAGCAGTTCACCCCCCGGGACCCAGTACTTC	CASSSPPGTQYF
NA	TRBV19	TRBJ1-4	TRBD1	TGTGCCAGTCGCCCACTAAACAGGGGGCGAAGTGAAAAACTGTTTTTT	CASRPLNRGRSEKLFF
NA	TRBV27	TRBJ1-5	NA	TGTGCCAGCAGTGGGGGGGGAGTATTAGCCCAGCATTTT	CASSGGGVLAQHF
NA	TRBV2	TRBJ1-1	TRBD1	TGTGCCAGCAGGGAAACAAGGGACAGGGGGAACACTGAAGCTTTCTTT	CASRETRDRGNTEAFF
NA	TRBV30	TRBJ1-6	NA	TGTGCCTGGAGTGTACACGTGGAGGATTCACCCCTCCACTTT	CAWSVHVEDSPLHF
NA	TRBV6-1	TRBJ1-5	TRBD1	TGTGCCAGCAGTGAAGAGGGGGCTGGTTTCTCCAATCAGCCCCAGCATTTT	CASSEEGAGFSNQPQHF
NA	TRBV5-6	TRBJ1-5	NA	TGTGCCAGCAGCTTTGGGTGGCGGGGCAATCAGCCCCAGCATTTT	CASSFGWRGNQPQHF
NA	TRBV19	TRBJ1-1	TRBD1	TGTGCCAGTAGTAGAGGACAGGTCATAGTGGGCACTGAAGCTTTCTTT	CASSRGQVIVGTEAFF
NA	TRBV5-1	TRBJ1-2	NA	TGCGCCAGCACCCCAACAGGTCAAACTAACTATGGCTACACCTTC	CASTPTGQTNYGYTF
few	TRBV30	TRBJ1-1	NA	TGTGCCTGGAGTGTACTCGGAGGGCTAGCTTTCTTT	CAWSVLGGLAFF
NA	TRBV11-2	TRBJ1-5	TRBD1	TGTGCCAGCAGCCGTTCAGGGGGCACTGGTCAGCCCCAGCATTTT	CASSRSGGTGQPQHF
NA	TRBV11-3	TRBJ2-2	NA	TGTGCCAGCAGCTCCAGGGTTGGCACCGGGGAGCTGTTTTTT	CASSSRVGTGELFF
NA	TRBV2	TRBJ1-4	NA	TGTGCCTGCAAGGCGGGTCTCAATGAAAAACTGTTTTTT	CACKAGLNEKLFF
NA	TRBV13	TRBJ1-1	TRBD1	TGTGCCAGCAGCCTCTTTGCCGGGACAGAGTTTAGGAACACTGAAGCTTTCTTT	CASSLFAGTEFRNTEAFF
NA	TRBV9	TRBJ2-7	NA	TGTGCCAGCAGCGTAGGAGGTGGCGAGCAGTACTTC	CASSVGGGEQYF
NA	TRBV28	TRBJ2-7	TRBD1	TGTGCCAGTCGGACAGGGGACGGGGAGCAGTACTTC	CASRTGDGEQYF
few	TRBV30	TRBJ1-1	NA	TGTGCCTGGAGTTCCGGGACTTTGGGGACTGAAGCTTTCTTT	CAWSSGTLGTEAFF
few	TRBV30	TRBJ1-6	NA	TGTGCCTGGAGTGTGGCAGGGCGGAATGTACCCCTCCACTTT	CAWSVAGRNVPLHF
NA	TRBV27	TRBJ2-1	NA	TGTGCCAGCAGTCCATTGACAGACAATGAGCAGTTCTTC	CASSPLTDNEQFF
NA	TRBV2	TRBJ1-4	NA	TGTGCCAGCAGTGAGGGTCGGCGGGCTCGCAATGAAAAACTGTTTTTT	CASSEGRRARNEKLFF
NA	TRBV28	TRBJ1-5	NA	TGTGCCAGCAGCCTACTTTCTAAGAAAGATCAGCCCCAGCATTTT	CASSLLSKKDQPQHF
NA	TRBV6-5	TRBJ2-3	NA	TGTGCCAGCACGCGAGCAGATACGCAGTATTTT	CASTRADTQYF
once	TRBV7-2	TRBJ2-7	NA	TGTGCCAGCAGCCCCACCCCTTCCAGCGAGCAGTACTTC	CASSPTPSSEQYF
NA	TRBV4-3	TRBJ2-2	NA	TGCGCCAGCAGCCAAGAAGGGGGAAGGGGCGGGGAGCTGTTTTTT	CASSQEGGRGGELFF
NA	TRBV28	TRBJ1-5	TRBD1	TGTGCCAGCAGTTTAGGGGGGACAGCGAATCAGCCCCAGCATTTT	CASSLGGTANQPQHF
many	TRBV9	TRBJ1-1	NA	TGTGCCAGCAGCGTAGCACAGGGAGCGGAAGCTTTCTTT	CASSVAQGAEAFF
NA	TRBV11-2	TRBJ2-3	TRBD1	TGTGCCAGCAGCCGAGGGGGCAGGGGGCTCACAGATACGCAGTATTTT	CASSRGGRGLTDTQYF
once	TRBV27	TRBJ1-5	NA	TGTGCCAGCAGTTGGACAGTGGGTCAGCCCCAGCATTTT	CASSWTVGQPQHF
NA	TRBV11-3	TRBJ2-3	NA	TGTGCCAGCAGCTTTACTACAGATACGCAGTATTTT	CASSFTTDTQYF
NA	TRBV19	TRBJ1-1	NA	TGTGCCAGTAGCCCCAGGCGACGGGGATTGAACACTGAAGCTTTCTTT	CASSPRRRGLNTEAFF
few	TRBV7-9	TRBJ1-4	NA	TGTGCCAGCAGCTTAGTAGCCCCCAATGAAAAACTGTTTTTT	CASSLVAPNEKLFF
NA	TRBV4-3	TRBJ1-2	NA	TGCGCCAGCAGCCAAGGTAGAGTTAACGGGGGCTACACCTTC	CASSQGRVNGGYTF
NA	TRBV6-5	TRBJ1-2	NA	TGTGCCAGCAGTTACTCAGGACAGAGGAGCTATGGCTACACCTTC	CASSYSGQRSYGYTF
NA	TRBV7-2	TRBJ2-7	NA	TGTGCCAGCAGCTTAGCGGGGCGCAGTAATTACGAGCAGTACTTC	CASSLAGRSNYEQYF
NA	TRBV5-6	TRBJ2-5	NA	TGTGCCAGCAGTTCTGAGGGGGGGCGCGTAGAGACCCAGTACTTC	CASSSEGGRVETQYF
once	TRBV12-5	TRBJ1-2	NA	TGTGCTAGTGGTTTGTCCCAGACATATGGCTACACCTTC	CASGLSQTYGYTF
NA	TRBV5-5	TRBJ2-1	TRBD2	TGTGCCAGCAGCTTGGGGGGACTAGCGGGAGGGTTGTATGAGCAGTTCTTC	CASSLGGLAGGLYEQFF
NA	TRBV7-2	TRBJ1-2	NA	TGTGCCAGCAGCAGAACCGGTTATGGCTACACCTTC	CASSRTGYGYTF
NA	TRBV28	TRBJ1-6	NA	TGTGCCAGCATCGACAGCTTAGATAATTCACCCCTCCACTTT	CASIDSLDNSPLHF
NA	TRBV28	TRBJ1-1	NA	TGTGCCAGCAGTCTTCAGATGGAAACAGCGAACACTGAAGCTTTCTTT	CASSLQMETANTEAFF
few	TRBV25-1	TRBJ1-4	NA	TGTGCCAGCAGTGAAGCAGGGTCCGGTGAAAAACTGTTTTTT	CASSEAGSGEKLFF